These 3 T cell receptor beta chains originate from one sample sequenced in a study of CD8 T cells in Susac syndrome. Random hexamers were used to reverse transcribe an amount of 0.5 to 1 ug RNA. TCRdb recomputed calls from the immunoSEQ multiplex PCR reads with MiXCR, one row per CDR3 protein. The sample shows 190,000 or so distinct CDR3 sequences, over 90% of them seen only once. Material for sequencing was CD4+ T cells from PBMCs. Every receptor here comes from a human donor with multiple sclerosis.

In DNA form, the CDR3 reads TGTGCTAGTGGTTTGGCCGACAGGACAGTCGCAATGAACACTGAAGCTTTCTTT. It specifies CASGLADRTVAMNTEAFF. The chain couples TRBV12-5 to TRBJ1-1; D possibly corresponds to TRBD1 (6 bases). Germline CDR1 reads LGHNT; CDR2 reads FRNRAP. The CDR3 spans 18 residues. The V and J ends lost 1 base and 0 bases respectively, with 18 bases between them.

This chain links TRBV6-5 with TRBJ2-3; D is unclear. From germline, CDR1 is MNHEY and CDR2 SVGAGI. This CDR3 is 15 amino acids long. The V gene lost 2 bases and the J gene lost 5 bases, with 14 bases spanning the gap. CDR3 nucleotides: TGTGCCAGCAGTTACCTCGATAGGGCCTTAGATACGCAGTATTTT. It yields the protein CASSYLDRALDTQYF.

The chain joins TRBV7-9 to TRBJ2-7, with a tentative D call TRBD2 (5 bases). Germline values: CDR1 SEHNR, CDR2 FQNEAQ (reference sequence). V gave up 5 bases and J gave up 1 base, with 9 bases separating them. This CDR3 has 13 residues. The DNA of the CDR3 is TGTGCCAGCAGCCCCGGACTTTCCTACGAGCAGTACGTC. The encoded protein is CASSPGLSYEQYV.